These T cell receptor beta chains were read from a single sample in a study of beta chain features in type 1 diabetes. Assay: immunoSEQ multiplex PCR; the TCRdb copy retains only in-frame clones and omits some. The sample lists some 240,000 clones, more than 15% occurring once. What was sequenced was naive CD4+ T cells from blood. The receptor set was obtained from a man aged 30 to 45 with type 1 diabetes. Both conserved end residues are part of each CDR3. A D gene is named only where the DNA matches it firmly. Clone sizes are given selectively: once, few, many, or a class where the clone is expanded.

-	TRBV29-1	13	-	TRBJ1-4	CSVIQGGNEKLFF	TGCAGCGTTATTCAGGGTGGTAATGAAAAACTGTTTTTT
few	TRBV4-3	16	-	TRBJ2-7	CASSQEGVGTAHEQYF	TGCGCCAGCAGCCAAGAAGGTGTAGGGACGGCCCACGAGCAGTACTTC
few	TRBV10-3	13	TRBD2	TRBJ2-1	CAIMGGRTNEQFF	TGTGCCATCATGGGCGGGAGGACCAATGAGCAGTTCTTC
few	TRBV29-1	13	TRBD1	TRBJ2-7	CSVGQDRGLKQYF	TGCAGCGTTGGTCAGGACAGGGGCTTGAAGCAGTACTTC
few	TRBV28	16	TRBD2	TRBJ2-1	CASSPGGSGNYNEQFF	TGTGCCAGCAGTCCCGGAGGAAGCGGGAACTACAATGAGCAGTTCTTC
-	TRBV29-1	13	-	TRBJ1-4	CSVERQLNEKLFF	TGCAGCGTTGAAAGACAGCTGAATGAAAAACTGTTTTTT
-	TRBV29-1	13	TRBD1	TRBJ2-5	CSVGGQGTETQYF	TGCAGCGTTGGTGGACAGGGGACAGAGACCCAGTACTTC
-	TRBV7-9	18	TRBD1	TRBJ2-6	CASSRGDRGPSGANVLTF	TGTGCCAGCAGCCGTGGGGACAGGGGCCCCTCTGGGGCCAACGTCCTGACTTTC
few	TRBV7-9	13	-	TRBJ2-7	CASIRQKFYEQYF	TGTGCCAGTATCAGACAGAAGTTCTACGAGCAGTACTTC
-	TRBV7-9	14	-	TRBJ2-3	CASSLGTSGDTQYF	TGTGCCAGCAGCCTGGGGACCAGTGGAGATACGCAGTATTTT
-	TRBV7-2	14	TRBD1	TRBJ1-2	CASSLAGQGRGYTF	TGTGCCAGCAGCTTGGCCGGACAGGGTAGGGGCTACACCTTC
few	TRBV9	13	-	TRBJ1-2	CASSVQGWGGYTF	TGTGCCAGCAGCGTACAGGGATGGGGTGGCTACACCTTC
-	TRBV7-9	13	-	TRBJ1-1	CASSFQQNTEAFF	TGTGCCAGCAGTTTCCAGCAGAACACTGAAGCTTTCTTT
-	TRBV30	11	-	TRBJ1-5	CAWSVGGRKNF	TGTGCCTGGAGTGTGGGGGGCAGAAAGAATTTT
few	TRBV10-3	17	TRBD1	TRBJ2-4	CAIRPGQGVEAKNIQYF	TGTGCCATCAGACCGGGACAGGGGGTTGAAGCCAAAAACATTCAGTACTTC
few	TRBV5-1	15	-	TRBJ1-1	CASSSALGGRTEAFF	TGCGCCAGCAGCTCGGCCCTCGGGGGTCGGACTGAAGCTTTCTTT
few	TRBV4-1	16	-	TRBJ2-1	CASSPQASGTNNEQFF	TGCGCCAGCAGCCCCCAGGCCAGCGGGACAAACAATGAGCAGTTCTTC
-	TRBV27	12	-	TRBJ2-5	CASRQSAETQYF	TGTGCCAGCAGACAATCGGCGGAGACCCAGTACTTC
-	TRBV7-9	13	TRBD1	TRBJ1-2	CASSPDRVTGYTF	TGTGCCAGCAGCCCGGACAGGGTGACGGGCTACACCTTC
-	TRBV13	13	TRBD1	TRBJ1-2	CASSADRGLGYTF	TGTGCCAGCAGCGCTGACAGGGGGCTGGGCTACACCTTC
few	TRBV7-2	14	TRBD1	TRBJ2-7	CASSLGQGMYEQYF	TGTGCCAGCAGCCTGGGACAGGGGATGTACGAGCAGTACTTC
-	TRBV28	11	-	TRBJ1-1	CATLAGITAFF	TGTGCCACCCTCGCCGGGATTACAGCTTTCTTT
-	TRBV4-1	16	TRBD2	TRBJ2-3	CASSQRTSGTVDTQYF	TGCGCCAGCAGCCAGAGGACTAGCGGGACAGTAGATACGCAGTATTTT
few	TRBV18	11	-	TRBJ2-5	CASSGQETQYF	TGTGCCAGCTCCGGACAAGAGACCCAGTACTTC
-	TRBV7-8	12	-	TRBJ2-3	CASNQRTATQYF	TGTGCCAGCAACCAGAGGACTGCTACGCAGTATTTT
few	TRBV7-2	17	-	TRBJ2-7	CASSLALDWTAPYEQYF	TGTGCCAGCAGCTTAGCGCTCGACTGGACAGCTCCCTACGAGCAGTACTTC
few	TRBV4-3	17	-	TRBJ2-1	CASSQDVGRTGLNEQFF	TGCGCCAGCAGCCAAGATGTGGGACGCACCGGCCTCAATGAGCAGTTCTTC
-	TRBV19	14	-	TRBJ2-6	CASIHGSGANVLTF	TGTGCCAGTATCCACGGCTCTGGGGCCAACGTCCTGACTTTC
-	TRBV2	15	TRBD2	TRBJ2-5	CASSPLAGGGETQYF	TGTGCCAGCAGTCCCTTAGCGGGAGGGGGAGAGACCCAGTACTTC
few	TRBV29-1	14	TRBD1	TRBJ1-1	CSVTALTGRTEAFF	TGCAGCGTCACAGCGTTGACAGGGAGGACTGAAGCTTTCTTT
-	TRBV20-1	9	-	TRBJ2-5	CSAQETQYF	TGCAGTGCTCAAGAGACCCAGTACTTC
-	TRBV27	14	-	TRBJ2-5	CASSSLGGPRQLDF	TGTGCCAGCAGTTCCCTCGGCGGACCGCGCCAACTTGACTTC
few	TRBV5-8	15	TRBD1	TRBJ1-4	CASRYHRGQNEKLFF	TGTGCCAGCAGATACCACAGGGGGCAGAATGAAAAACTGTTTTTT
-	TRBV18	13	-	TRBJ1-4	CASSRGENEKLFF	TGTGCCAGCTCACGAGGGGAGAATGAAAAACTGTTTTTT
-	TRBV18	14	TRBD1	TRBJ2-7	CASSPISGQGEQYF	TGTGCCAGCTCACCAATCTCAGGACAGGGCGAGCAGTACTTC
few	TRBV4-1	17	TRBD2	TRBJ2-1	CASSQGLAGAMNNEQFF	TGCGCCAGCAGCCAAGGACTAGCGGGAGCTATGAACAATGAGCAGTTCTTC
-	TRBV18	15	-	TRBJ2-1	CASSGAASSYNEQFF	TGTGCCAGCTCGGGAGCGGCCAGCTCCTACAATGAGCAGTTCTTC